These T cell receptor beta chains were read from a single sample in a study of shared clonotypes between healthy human individuals. Sequencing was performed with immunoSEQ multiplex PCR; in TCRdb, only in-frame clones are kept and a portion is missing. The sample records 520,000 or so clones, less than 85% being singletons. The sample taken for sequencing was PBMCs. The receptors here all came from a woman aged 40 to 50 in good health. Some clones in this sample may be carry-over from other donors' samples. CDR3s include the opening cysteine and the closing phenylalanine or tryptophan. The order of the fields is CDR3 protein, CDR3 DNA, D gene, CDR3 length, clone size, J gene, V gene. The D gene is left open where the match is weak. Not all rows give a size; the values are once, few, many and, for expanded clones, a class.

CASSGGFLGEQYF | TGTGCCAGTAGTGGAGGGTTCTTGGGCGAGCAGTACTTC | - | 13 | - | TRBJ2-7 | TRBV19
CASTIGGYNEQFF | TGTGCCAGCACCATCGGGGGGTACAATGAGCAGTTCTTC | TRBD2 | 13 | few | TRBJ2-1 | TRBV6-1
CASSAAWASGPQHF | TGTGCCAGCAGCGCTGCTTGGGCTAGTGGGCCCCAGCATTTT | - | 14 | - | TRBJ1-5 | TRBV7-2
CASSVAQAPGNTIYF | TGTGCCAGCAGTGTCGCACAGGCCCCTGGAAACACCATATATTTT | - | 15 | - | TRBJ1-3 | TRBV6-1
CASSLGTGGLYYGYTF | TGTGCCAGCAGCCTCGGGACAGGGGGTCTTTACTATGGCTACACCTTC | TRBD1 | 16 | - | TRBJ1-2 | TRBV5-6
CASSLSLHLYGYTF | TGTGCCAGCAGTTTATCTTTACACCTCTATGGCTACACCTTC | - | 14 | - | TRBJ1-2 | TRBV28
CASSSAGRGYTF | TGTGCCAGCAGCTCCGCGGGACGCGGCTACACCTTC | - | 12 | - | TRBJ1-2 | TRBV7-9
CASSLDKSSYNEQFF | TGTGCCAGCAGTCTTGACAAGAGCTCCTACAATGAGCAGTTCTTC | - | 15 | - | TRBJ2-1 | TRBV7-2
CSVRDRPLSEAFF | TGCAGCGTGCGGGACAGGCCTTTGTCTGAAGCTTTCTTT | TRBD1 | 13 | few | TRBJ1-1 | TRBV29-1
CASSLWGGSTDTQYF | TGTGCCAGCAGCTTATGGGGGGGTAGCACAGATACGCAGTATTTT | TRBD2 | 15 | - | TRBJ2-3 | TRBV13
CASQPSAGNEQFF | TGTGCCAGTCAACCCTCGGCGGGAAATGAGCAGTTCTTC | - | 13 | - | TRBJ2-1 | TRBV19
CASSVGAVGQGGEQFF | TGTGCCAGCAGCGTAGGGGCAGTCGGACAGGGGGGCGAGCAGTTCTTC | TRBD1 | 16 | - | TRBJ2-1 | TRBV9
CASRGLAGVVTDTQYF | TGTGCCAGTAGGGGACTAGCGGGAGTCGTCACAGATACGCAGTATTTT | TRBD2 | 16 | - | TRBJ2-3 | TRBV19
CASRPAGESHEQYF | TGTGCCAGCAGACCAGCCGGGGAGTCCCACGAGCAGTACTTC | - | 14 | - | TRBJ2-7 | TRBV6-5
CASSQQSTGKYGYTF | TGTGCCAGCAGCCAACAATCGACGGGAAAGTATGGCTACACCTTC | - | 15 | - | TRBJ1-2 | TRBV7-2
CATGLAVYNEQFF | TGTGCCACGGGACTAGCTGTCTACAATGAGCAGTTCTTC | TRBD2 | 13 | - | TRBJ2-1 | TRBV2
CASSIWSTNYGYTF | TGTGCCAGTAGTATCTGGTCTACTAACTATGGCTACACCTTC | - | 14 | - | TRBJ1-2 | TRBV19
CASGPETQYF | TGTGCCAGCGGGCCGGAGACCCAGTACTTC | - | 10 | - | TRBJ2-5 | TRBV2
CACLSSDGYEQYF | TGTGCCTGCCTCTCTAGCGATGGTTACGAGCAGTACTTC | - | 13 | - | TRBJ2-7 | TRBV30
CAWSPLLAGGQETQYF | TGTGCCTGGAGTCCCCTTCTAGCGGGAGGGCAAGAGACCCAGTACTTC | TRBD2 | 16 | - | TRBJ2-5 | TRBV30
CASSLLGLAGVEQYF | TGCGCCAGCAGCTTGTTAGGACTAGCGGGAGTCGAGCAGTACTTC | TRBD2 | 15 | - | TRBJ2-7 | TRBV5-1
CASSVGGTNVAETQYF | TGTGCCAGCAGCGTAGGAGGCACTAACGTGGCGGAGACCCAGTACTTC | - | 16 | - | TRBJ2-5 | TRBV9
CASSLSTLNEQFF | TGTGCCAGCAGTTTATCGACCCTTAATGAGCAGTTCTTC | - | 13 | - | TRBJ2-1 | TRBV27
CASSLIGQSSYEQYF | TGTGCCAGCAGCTTAATCGGGCAGAGCTCCTACGAGCAGTACTTC | - | 15 | once | TRBJ2-7 | TRBV11-2